A single sample gave rise to the 30 T cell receptor beta chains below, sequenced in a study of blood T cell repertoires in COVID-19 (dated by TCRdb to the early 2020s). Receptor libraries were prepared by the immunoSEQ multiplex PCR assay. TCRdb took over this immuneACCESS table, retaining in-frame rearrangements with V and J assigned. Such tables are incomplete; in checked studies, under half of the missing clones stem from an unresolved V gene, and the remainder is unexplained. The sample table records approximately 25,000 clones; over 75% of these occur just once. In total, the top ten clones hold about 16% of the sample. The sequenced sample consisted of peripheral blood. The source of these receptors is a human donor with active COVID-19. The donor label of this sample is uncertain.

The chain joins TRBV6-6 to TRBJ2-5; a weak D match, TRBD2 (7 bases). The germline V and J ends were trimmed by 0 bases and 5 bases, with 13 bases remaining between them. CDR1 is MNHNY and CDR2 is SVGAGI in the germline V gene (reference sequence). The CDR3 is made up of 15 amino acids. The DNA for the CDR3 is TGTGCCAGCAGTTACTCGAAGGGGGGGCCGGAGACCCAGTACTTC. Amino acids: CASSYSKGGPETQYF.

The chain recombines TRBV3-1 (or the pseudogene TRBV3-2) with TRBJ2-1; 8 nucleotides align to TRBD2. The CDR3 covers 16 residues. V lost 6 bases to trimming and J lost 6 bases; unmatched junction nucleotides: 13. The germline gives CDR1 LGHDT, CDR2 YNNKEL (reference sequence). The CDR3 here is CASSPKGGGTGNEQFF. CDR3 nucleotides: TGTGCCAGCAGTCCTAAAGGCGGGGGGACGGGCAATGAGCAGTTCTTC.

This sequence joins TRBV7-2 and TRBJ1-4; the match to TRBD1 covers 7 bases. The CDR3 is 15 amino acids. The germline gives CDR1 SGHTA, CDR2 FQGNSA. The V and J ends lost 5 bases and 3 bases, in that order; junction bases with no gene match: 6. Here the CDR3 DNA reads TGTGCCAGCAGCCTCGGGACAGTTCCTAATGAAAAACTGTTTTTT. This translates into CASSLGTVPNEKLFF.

CDR3 amino acids: CASRSRDRITDTQYF. CDR3 nucleotide sequence: TGTGCCAGCAGGTCCCGGGACAGAATCACAGATACGCAGTATTTT. The chain has TRBV5-4 and TRBJ2-3; 7 bases are a match to TRBD1. Per germline, CDR1 SGHNT and CDR2 YYREEE (reference sequence). The CDR3 loop spans 15 amino acids. Germline trimming cut 5 bases from V and 2 bases from J; bases unmatched to any gene: 8.

This clone was counted once. The chain has TRBV4-3 and TRBJ2-7, with TRBD1 matching over 10 bases. CDR3 length: 17 amino acids. Germline V gene lookup returns CDR1 LGHNA and CDR2 YSLEER. Trimming removed 2 bases from V and 3 bases from J; junction bases left unmatched: 10. The CDR3 reads CASSQWGTGEVNYEQYF. The CDR3 nucleotides are TGCGCCAGCAGCCAATGGGGGACAGGGGAGGTAAACTACGAGCAGTACTTC.

The CDR3 DNA is TGTGCCAGCAGTCCACAGGGTAGTGACACCATATATTTT. It codes for CASSPQGSDTIYF. The chain is built from TRBV25-1 and TRBJ1-3, with TRBD1 as a possible D gene (6 bases). CDR1 is MGHDK and CDR2 is SYGVNS in the germline V gene. V was shortened by 5 bases and J by 8 bases, with 13 bases between the two germline ends. The CDR3 runs to 13 residues.

This clone was recorded once. The chain has TRBV3-1 (or the pseudogene TRBV3-2) and TRBJ2-7; tentatively, D is TRBD1 (7 bases). Trimming removed 3 bases from V and 2 bases from J, with 17 bases in between. This CDR3 has 16 residues. Looked up from germline, CDR1 is LGHDT and CDR2 is YNNKEL (reference sequence). For the CDR3, the DNA is TGTGCCAGCAGCCATGGAGGGGCAGGGGGTCCCTACGAGCAGTACTTC. This translates into CASSHGGAGGPYEQYF.

CDR3 amino acids: CASSEVRDSNYGYTF. The DNA of the CDR3 is TGTGCCAGCAGTGAAGTCCGGGACAGCAACTATGGCTACACCTTC. The rearrangement links TRBV6-1 to TRBJ1-2; the match to TRBD1 covers 7 bases. There are 15 residues in the CDR3. Germline V gives CDR1 MNHNS, CDR2 SASEGT. V shed 1 base, J shed 2 bases, and the junction held 4 bases outside the gene matches.

The V call is TRBV5-1, the J call TRBJ2-3; no reliable D call. The CDR3 covers 15 residues. The ends were cut back, 4 bases at V and 0 bases at J, with 12 bases in the middle. Per the germline V gene, CDR1 is SGHRS and CDR2 is YFSETQ. CDR3 protein: CASSRVTSSTDTQYF. DNA of the CDR3: TGCGCCAGCAGCCGTGTCACTTCTAGCACAGATACGCAGTATTTT.

V usage is TRBV5-1 and J usage is TRBJ2-5; D possibly corresponds to TRBD2 (6 bases). Per the germline V gene, CDR1 is SGHRS and CDR2 is YFSETQ. The ends were cut back, 0 bases at V and 2 bases at J, with 11 bases in the middle. The CDR3 contains 15 residues. The CDR3 sequence is CASSLGGTPQETQYF. The CDR3 DNA follows: TGCGCCAGCAGCTTGGGCGGGACCCCACAAGAGACCCAGTACTTC.

The rearrangement links TRBV6-2 or TRBV6-3 to TRBJ1-5; D is ambiguous. The CDR3 totals 14 residues. V gave up 0 bases and J gave up 7 bases, with 10 bases separating them. Per germline, CDR1 MNHEY and CDR2 SVGEGT. This CDR3 is CASSYSNAVQPQHF. The CDR3 nucleotides read TGTGCCAGCAGTTACTCGAACGCAGTACAGCCCCAGCATTTT.

This chain joins TRBV2 and TRBJ1-6; D is unclear. CDR1 and CDR2 from the germline V gene are SNHLY and FYNNEI. The CDR3 has 14 amino acids. V was shortened by 6 bases and J by 5 bases, with 11 bases between the two germline ends. CDR3 residues: CASRSRRNNSPLHF. CDR3 bases: TGTGCCAGCAGATCTAGACGGAATAATTCACCCCTCCACTTT.

CDR3 protein: CASSYSGPPLSKEQYF. The CDR3 DNA reads TGTGCCAGCAGTTACTCCGGTCCACCCCTTTCCAAGGAGCAGTACTTC. The chain carries TRBV6-2 or TRBV6-3 and TRBJ2-7; no clear D gene. Germline V gene sequence: CDR1 MNHEY, CDR2 SVGEGT. The V and J ends lost 0 bases and 7 bases respectively, with 19 bases between them. The CDR3 contains 16 residues.

The rearrangement joins TRBV24-1 to TRBJ1-5; 8 bases map to TRBD1. With V trimmed by 5 bases and J by 6 bases, 8 bases remained unmatched. Germline loops: CDR1 KGHDR, CDR2 SFDVKD. The CDR3 is 15 amino acids. The CDR3 protein is CATSATDRGTQPQHF. In DNA, the CDR3 is TGTGCCACCAGTGCTACCGACAGGGGAACTCAGCCCCAGCATTTT.

The chain employs TRBV11-3 and TRBJ1-3; 7 bases agree with TRBD1. After removal of 4 bases from V and 4 bases from J, the junction contained 16 bases not matched to a gene. The CDR3 runs to 18 residues. Germline V gene data show CDR1 as SGHNT and CDR2 as YENEEA. CDR3 bases: TGTGCCAGCAGCTGGGGAGCGCCAGGGACAGAAACCGGAAACACCATATATTTT. Translating it yields CASSWGAPGTETGNTIYF.

CDR3 sequence (DNA): TGTGCCAGCTCACCACCGGGACAGGGGCTCTCACCCCTCCACTTT. Amino acids: CASSPPGQGLSPLHF. This rearrangement joins TRBV18 to TRBJ1-6; 10 bases are shared with TRBD1. The CDR3 consists of 15 residues. V lost 0 bases, J lost 10 bases, and 3 bases stayed unmatched. Germline V gene data show CDR1 as KGHSH and CDR2 as LQKENI. Supplemented by reference TRBV18 and TRBJ1-6, the full variable domain reads NAGVMQNPRHLVRRRGQEARLRCSPMKGHSHVYWYRQLPEEGLKFMVYLQKENIIDESGMPKERFSAEFPKEGPSILRIQQVVRGDSAAYFCASSPPGQGLSPLHFGNGTRLTVT.

This clone was found once. The chain has TRBV6-2 or TRBV6-3 and TRBJ2-1, with D perhaps TRBD1 (5 bases). CDR1 is MNHEY, CDR2 SVGEGT, per germline. CDR3 size: 13 residues. V was pared by 5 bases and J by 4 bases, with 9 bases between. The CDR3 protein is CASSRTNYNEQFF. CDR3 bases: TGTGCCAGCAGTAGGACAAATTACAATGAGCAGTTCTTC.

The sample holds one count of this clone. The rearrangement links TRBV6-2 or TRBV6-3 to TRBJ2-5; TRBD2 matches at 9 bases. J was trimmed by 0 bases and V by 2 bases; bases with no gene match: 10. The CDR3 is 18 amino acids. Germline V gene data show CDR1 as MNHEY and CDR2 as SVGEGT. The CDR3 DNA reads as TGTGCCAGCAGTTACGCCCTTAAGCGGGGGGCGGACCAAGAGACCCAGTACTTC. Translating it yields CASSYALKRGADQETQYF.

V gene TRBV30 combines with J gene TRBJ1-3; D is unclear. Trimming removed 0 bases at V and 0 bases at J, with 6 bases between. The CDR3 covers 14 residues. Germline CDR1 reads GTSNPN; CDR2 reads SVGIG (reference sequence). The CDR3 here is CAWSVRSSGNTIYF. The CDR3 region has the DNA TGTGCCTGGAGTGTTCGGTCCTCTGGAAACACCATATATTTT.

This clone was seen once. This chain uses TRBV6-1 with TRBJ1-4; maybe TRBD1 (6 bases). The CDR3 covers 15 residues. Per germline, CDR1 MNHNS and CDR2 SASEGT. With 1 base removed from V and 3 bases from J, the gap between germline ends came to 9 bases. The CDR3 region has the DNA TGTGCCAGCAGTGAAGACAGGGTTCCTAATGAAAAACTGTTTTTT. Translation: CASSEDRVPNEKLFF.

This clone was counted a single time. Mismatch with germline at one junction end may stem from a read error. The chain recombines TRBV19 with TRBJ1-6; D unresolved. This CDR3 has 14 amino acids. CDR1 is LNHDA, CDR2 SQIVND, per germline (reference sequence). The CDR3 is CTSSRVEINSPLHF. For the CDR3, the DNA is TGTACCAGTAGTAGGGTGGAGATTAATTCACCCCTCCACTTT.

The V call is TRBV7-9, the J call TRBJ2-6; TRBD1 aligns across 8 bases. Germline V lookup: CDR1 SEHNR, CDR2 FQNEAQ (reference sequence). This CDR3 has 16 residues. Trimming at V came to 5 bases and at J to 4 bases, leaving 7 bases not matched to a gene. CDR3 in amino acids: CASSRTGPTGANVLTF. In nucleotides, the CDR3 is TGTGCCAGCAGCCGGACAGGGCCCACCGGGGCCAACGTCCTGACTTTC.

This clone was picked up a small number of times. This sequence joins TRBV6-1 and TRBJ1-5; D not certain. Germline V gene lookup returns CDR1 MNHNS and CDR2 SASEGT. CDR3 size: 14 residues. V lost 2 bases and J lost 2, with 7 bases in between. In DNA, the CDR3 is TGTGCCAGCAGTGAAACCCAGGGCAATCAGCCCCAGCATTTT. Translation gives CASSETQGNQPQHF.

The V call is TRBV6-5, the J call TRBJ2-5; 11 nucleotides align to TRBD2. The ends lost 0 bases at V and 4 bases at J; junction bases unmatched: 4. The germline V gene has CDR1 MNHEY and CDR2 SVGAGI. The CDR3 has 16 residues. The CDR3 region has the DNA TGTGCCAGCAGTTACTCGGGACTAGCGGCCGGAGAGACCCAGTACTTC. It yields the protein CASSYSGLAAGETQYF.

J is TRBJ1-5 and V is TRBV6-2 or TRBV6-3; maybe TRBD1 (6 bases). Germline V gene sequence: CDR1 MNHEY, CDR2 SVGEGT. V lost 2 bases and J 10 bases, leaving 18 bases between the germline ends. CDR3 length: 15 amino acids. The CDR3 DNA sequence: TGTGCCAGCAGTTACGCGCAGGGGCCCAGGGAACCCCAGCATTTT. Its translation is CASSYAQGPREPQHF.

The chain carries TRBV5-5 and TRBJ2-7; TRBD1 is a possible D gene (7 bases). V was cut by 4 bases and J by 3 bases, with 20 bases left in between. There are 16 residues in the CDR3. The germline V gene encodes CDR1 SGHKS and CDR2 YYEKEE (reference sequence). The CDR3 DNA is TGTGCCAGCAGCACGGGGTTGACAGGGAGGATCTACGAGCAGTACTTC. This sequence encodes CASSTGLTGRIYEQYF.

The V gene is TRBV7-2, the J gene TRBJ2-4, with D maybe TRBD2 (6 bases). CDR3 length equals 16 residues. Between the trimmed V and J ends, which lost 1 base and 9 bases, there was a span of 19 bases. Germline loops: CDR1 SGHTA, CDR2 FQGNSA. CDR3: CASSLGRWRAQGIQYF. CDR3 DNA: TGTGCCAGCAGCTTAGGAAGGTGGAGGGCCCAGGGCATTCAGTACTTC. The full variable domain, completed using reference TRBV7-2 and TRBJ2-4, is GAGVSQSPSNKVTEKGKDVELRCDPISGHTALYWYRQSLGQGLEFLIYFQGNSAPDKSGLPSDRFSAERTGGSVSTLTIQRTQQEDSAVYLCASSLGRWRAQGIQYFGAGTRLSVL.

The rearrangement joins TRBV28 to TRBJ2-3, with D perhaps matching TRBD2 (7 bases). Trimming removed 6 bases at V and 7 bases at J, with 11 bases between. CDR3 length: 12 residues. CDR1 MDHEN and CDR2 SYDVKM come from the germline V gene. The CDR3 is CASRKGGYTQYF. CDR3 nucleotide sequence: TGTGCCAGCAGAAAGGGGGGGTATACGCAGTATTTT.

This chain links TRBV5-1 with TRBJ2-1; weak D call: TRBD2 (6 bases). CDR3 length: 15 residues. CDR1 and CDR2 from the germline V gene are SGHRS and YFSETQ. Trimming removed 4 bases at V and 3 bases at J, with 14 bases between. CDR3 sequence reads: CASSHSGSGYNEQFF. For the CDR3, the DNA is TGCGCCAGCAGCCATAGCGGATCTGGCTACAATGAGCAGTTCTTC.

This chain uses TRBV5-1 with TRBJ2-3; 11 bases align to TRBD2. Germline lookup yields CDR1 SGHRS and CDR2 YFSETQ. The CDR3 covers 15 residues. After removal of 4 bases from V and 1 base from J, the junction contained 2 bases not matched to a gene. CDR3 amino acids: CASSVLAGGTDTQYF. CDR3 nucleotide sequence: TGCGCCAGCAGCGTACTAGCGGGAGGCACAGATACGCAGTATTTT.